This TCR beta chain came from a study of radiation and T cells in renal cell carcinoma. Broader study findings: Baseline intratumoral clonotype presence is unknown without pretreatment biopsies.

The time point denotes: blood 4 weeks post-SBRT, at nephrectomy. Treatment defined: 15 Gy SBRT to primary tumor, nephrectomy 4 weeks later. Nephrectomy followed 15 Gy stereotactic body radiation by 4 weeks. After SBRT, blood was collected at 2 and 4 weeks, plus baseline. This clone turned up a few times. The antigen is undetermined. V dropped 2 bases and J dropped 4; count of bases not matched to a gene: 5. The CDR3 consists of 16 residues. Germline assignment: CDR1 SNHLY and CDR2 FYNNEI. TCRdb keeps only in-frame clones here, not all; method: immunoSEQ multiplex PCR. The repertoire has under 200,000 clones, about 87% of them found once; the top ten carry 11%.

The source of this sequence is a woman aged 50 to 65 with renal cell carcinoma. The source was blood, collected from a patient whose treatment included radiotherapy and nephrectomy. This rearrangement joins TRBV2 to TRBJ2-2; 9 bases match TRBD2. In DNA, the CDR3 is TGTGCCAGCAGTGAATGGCCTAGCGGGGCCACCGGGGAGCTGTTTTTT. Translating it yields CASSEWPSGATGELFF.